What follows are 30 T cell receptor beta chains derived from one specimen sequenced in a study of blood T cells in healthy people across ages. Sample-barcoded 5' priming and a J-beta primer mix drove a second PCR of roughly 6 to 12 cycles. Using its own MiXCR run on the 5' RACE reads, TCRdb lists one record per CDR3 protein. This sample has approximately 1.5 million distinct CDR3 sequences; about 31% occur once, and the top ten carry about 10%. Sequenced input: blood. The origin of the receptors is a woman aged 25 to 39 in good health.

Of note for this clonotype: A single base separates this from a much larger clone, so it may be a read error. V gene TRBV7-9 combines with J gene TRBJ2-7, with D tentatively TRBD1 (6 bases). The ends were cut back, 4 bases at V and 6 bases at J, with 19 bases in the middle. CDR3 length: 15 residues. The germline CDR1 and CDR2 sequences are SEHNR and FQNEAQ (reference sequence). CDR3 sequence: CASSSTTGLRGEQYF. The CDR3 DNA reads as TGTGCCAGCAGCTCGACGACAGGACTGAGGGGCGAGCAGTACTTC.

The chain employs TRBV12-3 or TRBV12-4 and TRBJ2-5, with D perhaps TRBD1 or TRBD2 (6 bases each). The CDR3 spans 15 residues. Trimming took off 7 bases at V and 3 bases at J, with 18 bases between the two ends. The chain's CDR3 is CASTSNSGAKETQYF. The CDR3 DNA sequence: TGTGCCAGCACCTCAAATTCGGGGGCGAAAGAGACCCAGTACTTC.

As concerns this clonotype: This may come from a read error, since a much larger clone is one base off. The chain carries TRBV9 and TRBJ1-5; 9 bases match TRBD1. Germline loops: CDR1 SGDLS, CDR2 YYNGEE. The CDR3 totals 14 residues. CDR3 in DNA: TGTGCCAGCAGCGATACAGGGGGCAATCGGCCCCAGCATTTT. This encodes CASSDTGGNRPQHF.

This clonotype was detected only a few times. The rearrangement joins TRBV5-1 to TRBJ2-7; 10 bases are shared with TRBD1. Losses at the gene ends were 2 bases for V and 4 bases for J; bases not matched to a gene: 6. Germline CDR1 reads SGHRS; CDR2 reads YFSETQ. This CDR3 is built from 15 residues. The CDR3 DNA reads as TGCGCCAGCAGCTTCCCGACAGGGGGCGATTACGAGCAGTACTTC. This codes for CASSFPTGGDYEQYF. Using reference TRBV5-1 and TRBJ2-7 for the parts outside the CDR3, the full variable domain is KAGVTQTPRYLIKTRGQQVTLSCSPISGHRSVSWYQQTPGQGLQFLFEYFSETQRNKGNFPGRFSGRQFSNSRSEMNVSTLELGDSALYLCASSFPTGGDYEQYFGPGTRLTVT.

This clonotype was counted between two and nine times. The genes are TRBV6-6 and TRBJ1-5; 7 bases are a match to TRBD1. The CDR3 is 13 amino acids. The J segment lost 4 bases and the V segment lost 7 bases, leaving 4 bases of the junction unmatched. Per the germline V gene, CDR1 is MNHNY and CDR2 is SVGAGI (reference sequence). CDR3 loop: CASTMTGNQPQHF. The CDR3 DNA sequence: TGTGCCAGCACCATGACAGGGAATCAGCCCCAGCATTTT.

V usage is TRBV28 and J usage is TRBJ2-3; 11 nucleotides agree with TRBD1. Germline V lookup: CDR1 MDHEN, CDR2 SYDVKM. V lost 7 bases to trimming and J lost 0 bases; unmatched junction nucleotides: 9. The CDR3 runs to 17 residues. The CDR3 DNA reads as TGTGCCAGCATCACTCTACGGGACAGGGGGAGCACAGATACGCAGTATTTT. Its translation: CASITLRDRGSTDTQYF.

The chain links TRBV9 to TRBJ1-2; the D is unclear. The germline gives CDR1 SGDLS, CDR2 YYNGEE. The CDR3 length is 13 residues. Deletions cut 0 bases from V and 10 bases from J, with 13 bases between. Written as DNA, the CDR3 is TGTGCCAGCAGCGTAGGTGGTAGTAGGGTCTACACCTTC. Translated: CASSVGGSRVYTF.

This clonotype has just a few counts. J is TRBJ2-3 and V is TRBV20-1; 12 nucleotides align to TRBD2. CDR1 is DFQATT, CDR2 SNEGSKA, per germline (reference sequence). There are 15 residues in the CDR3. V was pared by 6 bases and J by 2 bases, with 6 bases of the junction left unmatched. The CDR3 DNA follows: TGCAGTGCAGACCGACTAGCGGGAGTCACAGATACGCAGTATTTT. Protein product: CSADRLAGVTDTQYF.

This clonotype was recorded many times. The chain carries TRBV11-2 and TRBJ2-1; D remains ambiguous. The CDR3 contains 15 residues. Between the trimmed V and J ends, which lost 5 bases and 0 bases, there was a span of 11 bases. The germline V gene has CDR1 SGHAT and CDR2 FQNNGV. This CDR3 is CASSPRRSSYNEQFF. The CDR3 DNA reads as TGTGCCAGCAGCCCCCGTCGCAGCTCCTACAATGAGCAGTTCTTC.

This sequence joins TRBV7-9 and TRBJ2-7; tentatively, D is TRBD1 (6 bases). The CDR3 has 16 residues. Germline CDR1 reads SEHNR; CDR2 reads FQNEAQ (reference sequence). V shed 5 bases and J shed 4 bases, with 21 bases lying between them. The CDR3 loop reads CASSENTGQTPYEQYF. DNA for the CDR3: TGTGCCAGCAGCGAAAATACAGGACAGACTCCGTACGAGCAGTACTTC.

This clonotype has just a few counts. The chain couples TRBV2 to TRBJ2-7, with D possibly TRBD1 on 6 matching bases. CDR3 length equals 12 residues. Germline V CDR1 and CDR2: SNHLY, FYNNEI. V lost 4 bases, J lost 5 bases, and 9 bases lay in between. The CDR3 DNA follows: TGTGCCAGCAGTGGACAGGAGGACGAGCAGTACTTC. Residues: CASSGQEDEQYF.

This clonotype was counted only a few times. The rearrangement uses TRBV12-3 or TRBV12-4 and TRBJ2-3, with no clear D. CDR3 length: 15 residues. Trimming stripped 3 bases from V and 6 bases from J, with 16 bases between. The CDR3, as DNA: TGTGCCAGCAGTTTCCCCCCGGGCCGAGAGGATACGCAGTATTTT. Residues: CASSFPPGREDTQYF.

The CDR3 nucleotides are TGTGCCACTCGGGCAGGGAACTCGGCCGGGGAGCTGTTTTTT. It encodes CATRAGNSAGELFF. The chain is built from TRBV7-3 and TRBJ2-2, with a weak D call TRBD1 (5 bases). CDR3 length equals 14 residues. Germline lookup yields CDR1 SGHTA and CDR2 FQGTGA. Trimming took off 10 bases at V and 6 bases at J, with 18 bases between the two ends.

In its sample, this clonotype was seen a few times. The gene calls are TRBV28 and TRBJ2-1; 7 bases are shared with TRBD1. The V gene's germline CDR1 is MDHEN and CDR2 SYDVKM. V trimming: 4 bases; J trimming: 5 bases; junction bases outside the gene matches: 8. This CDR3 spans 15 amino acids. In DNA form, the CDR3 reads TGTGCCAGCAGTTCACCGGGACAGTGGGACAATGAGCAGTTCTTC. As protein: CASSSPGQWDNEQFF.

About this clonotype itself: Being one base from a much bigger clone, this may be a read error. This rearrangement joins TRBV4-1 to TRBJ1-2, with D unresolved. V shed 4 bases and J shed 2 bases, with 11 bases lying between them. The CDR3 totals 14 residues. Germline V gene sequence: CDR1 MGHRA, CDR2 YSYEKL. The chain's CDR3 is CASSLALNNYGYTF. The CDR3 region has the DNA TGCGCCAGCAGCCTAGCACTCAACAACTATGGCTACACCTTC.

This clonotype was recorded at least ten times. The V and J genes are TRBV12-3 or TRBV12-4 and TRBJ1-1; D gene uncertain. V was pared by 6 bases and J by 2 bases, with 4 bases between. The CDR3 is 11 residues long. CDR3 protein: CASSFNTEAFF. The CDR3 nucleotides are TGTGCCAGCAGCTTTAACACTGAAGCTTTCTTT.

The chain is built from TRBV2 and TRBJ1-1; weak D call: TRBD1 (6 bases). The CDR3 has 15 residues. Deletions cut 6 bases from V and 4 bases from J, with 18 bases between. Germline V gives CDR1 SNHLY, CDR2 FYNNEI. The chain's CDR3 is CASRALTGSATEAFF. DNA for the CDR3: TGTGCCAGCAGGGCACTCACAGGGTCTGCCACTGAAGCTTTCTTT.

This clonotype was picked up a small number of times. V is TRBV6-2 or TRBV6-3 and J is TRBJ1-2; TRBD1 is a possible D gene (6 bases). The length of the CDR3 is 15 residues. CDR1 is MNHEY and CDR2 is SVGEGT in the germline V gene. V was cut by 1 base and J by 6 bases, with 15 bases left in between. The CDR3 sequence is CASSYLGRSGDGYTF. The CDR3 nucleotides are TGTGCCAGCAGTTACTTGGGCCGATCAGGGGATGGCTACACCTTC.

This rearrangement joins TRBV11-2 to TRBJ2-5, with D unresolved. Trimming took off 5 bases at V and 0 bases at J, with 13 bases between the two ends. The CDR3 sequence is 15 residues long. Per the germline V gene, CDR1 is SGHAT and CDR2 is FQNNGV. CDR3 loop: CASSTWNSHQETQYF. The CDR3 region has the DNA TGTGCCAGCAGCACCTGGAACAGCCACCAAGAGACCCAGTACTTC.

This clonotype showed up just a few times. The chain is built from TRBV7-9 and TRBJ2-1, with 7 bases matching TRBD2. The V segment lost 5 bases and the J segment 14 bases; nucleotides outside the gene matches: 9. The CDR3 has 12 residues. Germline CDR1 SEHNR, CDR2 FQNEAQ (reference sequence). CDR3 DNA: TGTGCCAGCAGCCCACCGGACGGACTAGAGTTCTTC. Protein product: CASSPPDGLEFF.

Ten or more counts support this clonotype. CDR3 DNA sequence: TGTGCCAGCAGTTTAGGACAGGGGGCAGTGGATACGCAGTATTTT. This codes for CASSLGQGAVDTQYF. The chain has TRBV6-5 and TRBJ2-3, with 11 bases that match TRBD1. The germline V gene encodes CDR1 MNHEY and CDR2 SVGAGI. V lost 4 bases and J lost 6; bases outside the gene matches: 6. CDR3 length equals 15 residues.

This clonotype was recorded a few times. The genes are TRBV11-2 and TRBJ2-5; possible D gene TRBD2, 5 bases. Germline assignment: CDR1 SGHAT and CDR2 FQNNGV. This CDR3 has 15 residues. V shed 3 bases and J shed 3 bases, with 14 bases lying between them. The CDR3 sequence is CASSFIRPGKETQYF. CDR3 sequence (DNA): TGTGCCAGCAGCTTTATACGGCCGGGGAAAGAGACCCAGTACTTC.

This clonotype was seen only a few times. A junction end diverges from the germline sequence, so it may reflect a read error. V gene TRBV18 combines with J gene TRBJ1-1, with D maybe TRBD1 (5 bases). Germline CDR1 KGHSH, CDR2 LQKENI. There are 15 residues in the CDR3. CDR3: CASSTPGPGGTEAFF. The CDR3 DNA follows: TGTGCCAGCTCAACACCGGGACCGGGAGGCACTGAAGCTTTCTTT.

The V call is TRBV7-8, the J call TRBJ2-3; TRBD2 agrees at 9 bases. The V segment lost 0 bases and the J segment 6 bases; nucleotides outside the gene matches: 7. The CDR3 runs to 16 residues. Germline loops: CDR1 SGHVS, CDR2 FQNEAQ. The CDR3 sequence: CASSLALAGQQDTQYF. The CDR3 DNA sequence: TGTGCCAGCAGCTTAGCTCTAGCGGGGCAGCAGGATACGCAGTATTTT. Full variable domain (missing parts from reference TRBV7-8 and TRBJ2-3): GAGVSQSPRYKVAKRGQDVALRCDPISGHVSLFWYQQALGQGPEFLTYFQNEAQLDKSGLPSDRFFAERPEGSVSTLKIQRTQQEDSAVYLCASSLALAGQQDTQYFGPGTRLTVL.

The chain joins TRBV3-1 to TRBJ2-3; no clear D. Trimming removed 4 bases at V and 4 bases at J, with 12 bases between. This CDR3 has 14 amino acids. Germline lookup yields CDR1 LGHDT and CDR2 YNNKEL (reference sequence). The CDR3 loop reads CASSPQVAADTQYF. CDR3 sequence (DNA): TGTGCCAGCAGCCCACAAGTGGCGGCAGATACGCAGTATTTT.

The CDR3 region is CATSDPGPTGGETQYF. CDR3 nucleotides: TGTGCCACCAGTGATCCTGGACCAACCGGGGGCGAGACCCAGTACTTC. The chain couples TRBV24-1 to TRBJ2-5; D may match TRBD1 or TRBD2 (6 bases each). Germline CDR1 KGHDR, CDR2 SFDVKD. Trimming took 3 bases from V and 5 from J, leaving 18 bases between them. The CDR3 sequence is 16 residues long.

The chain is built from TRBV7-3 and TRBJ2-3; TRBD2 matches at 9 bases. V lost 5 bases and J lost 2; bases outside the gene matches: 5. Looked up from germline, CDR1 is SGHTA and CDR2 is FQGTGA. This CDR3 spans 15 amino acids. Here the CDR3 reads CASSHSGGPTDTQYF. The CDR3 bases are TGTGCCAGCAGCCATAGCGGGGGCCCCACAGATACGCAGTATTTT.

This chain joins TRBV7-9 and TRBJ1-2, with 10 bases lining up with TRBD1. The germline V gene encodes CDR1 SEHNR and CDR2 FQNEAQ (reference sequence). This CDR3 has 15 residues. J was trimmed by 2 bases and V by 4 bases; bases with no gene match: 4. CDR3 sequence: CASSSEDRGNYGYTF. The CDR3, as DNA: TGTGCCAGCAGCTCAGAGGACAGGGGGAACTATGGCTACACCTTC.

This rearrangement joins TRBV11-2 to TRBJ2-3; 10 bases line up with TRBD2. V lost 6 bases and J lost 3; bases outside the gene matches: 15. The germline gives CDR1 SGHAT, CDR2 FQNNGV. CDR3 length: 18 amino acids. The CDR3 reads CASRPTRMASGRTDTQYF. CDR3 bases: TGTGCCAGCAGACCGACCCGGATGGCTAGCGGGAGAACAGATACGCAGTATTTT.

V is TRBV6-6 and J is TRBJ1-5; 8 bases fit TRBD1. V lost 6 bases to trimming and J lost 2 bases; unmatched junction nucleotides: 9. Germline CDR1 and CDR2: MNHNY and SVGAGI (reference sequence). The CDR3 is 16 amino acids. The CDR3 loop reads CASSQDRGSGNQPQHF. The CDR3 DNA reads TGTGCCAGCAGCCAAGACAGGGGTTCCGGCAATCAGCCCCAGCATTTT.